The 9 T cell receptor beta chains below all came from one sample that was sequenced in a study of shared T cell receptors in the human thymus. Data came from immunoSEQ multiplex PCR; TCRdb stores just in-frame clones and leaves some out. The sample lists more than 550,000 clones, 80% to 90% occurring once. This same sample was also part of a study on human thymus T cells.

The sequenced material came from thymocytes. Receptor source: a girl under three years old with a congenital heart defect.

For the CDR3, the DNA is TGCGCCAGCAGCCAAGATGCCCTAGCGGGGGGGCGGGAGCAGTACTTC. It specifies CASSQDALAGGREQYF. The chain employs TRBV4-1 and TRBJ2-5; 12 bases match TRBD2. Germline V gene sequence: CDR1 MGHRA, CDR2 YSYEKL. The V and J ends lost 0 bases and 11 bases, in that order; junction bases with no gene match: 10. The CDR3 contains 16 residues.

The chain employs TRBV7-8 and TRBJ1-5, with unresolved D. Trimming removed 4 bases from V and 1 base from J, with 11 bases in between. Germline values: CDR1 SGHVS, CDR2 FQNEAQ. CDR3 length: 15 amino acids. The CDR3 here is CASSSGFISNQPQHF. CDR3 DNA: TGTGCCAGCAGCTCGGGGTTTATAAGCAATCAGCCCCAGCATTTT.

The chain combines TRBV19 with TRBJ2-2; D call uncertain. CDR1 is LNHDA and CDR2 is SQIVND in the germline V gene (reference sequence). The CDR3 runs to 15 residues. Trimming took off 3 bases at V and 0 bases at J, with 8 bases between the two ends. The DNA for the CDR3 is TGTGCCAGTAGTATTTCCCTTACGAACACCGGGGAGCTGTTTTTT. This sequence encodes CASSISLTNTGELFF.

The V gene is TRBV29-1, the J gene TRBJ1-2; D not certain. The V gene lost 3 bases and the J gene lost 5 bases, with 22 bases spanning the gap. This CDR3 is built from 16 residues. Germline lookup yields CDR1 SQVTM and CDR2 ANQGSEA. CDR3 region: CSVDGVTGSNGYGYTF. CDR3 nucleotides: TGCAGCGTTGATGGGGTGACGGGGAGCAATGGGTATGGCTACACCTTC.

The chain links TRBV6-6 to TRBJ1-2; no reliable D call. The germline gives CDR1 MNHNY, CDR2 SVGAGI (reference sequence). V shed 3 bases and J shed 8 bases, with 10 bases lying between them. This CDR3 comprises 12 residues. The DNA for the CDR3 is TGTGCCAGCAGTTATCATGGGGAGGGCTACACCTTC. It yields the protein CASSYHGEGYTF.

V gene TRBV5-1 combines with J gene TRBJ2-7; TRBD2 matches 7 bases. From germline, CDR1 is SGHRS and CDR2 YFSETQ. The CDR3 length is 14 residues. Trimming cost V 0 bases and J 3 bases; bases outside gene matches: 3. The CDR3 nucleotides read TGCGCCAGCAGCTTGGCCGCTAGCGGCTACGAGCAGTACTTC. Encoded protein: CASSLAASGYEQYF.

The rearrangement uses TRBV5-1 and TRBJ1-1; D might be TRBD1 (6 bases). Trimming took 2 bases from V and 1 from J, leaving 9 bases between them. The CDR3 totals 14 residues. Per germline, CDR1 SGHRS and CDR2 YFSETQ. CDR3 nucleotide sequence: TGCGCCAGCAGCTTTAGGGGGACGAACACTGAAGCTTTCTTT. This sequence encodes CASSFRGTNTEAFF.

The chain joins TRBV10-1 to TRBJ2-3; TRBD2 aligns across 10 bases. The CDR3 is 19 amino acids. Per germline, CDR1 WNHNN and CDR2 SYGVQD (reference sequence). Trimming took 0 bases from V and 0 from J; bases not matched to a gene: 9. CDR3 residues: CASSESSGGAGGSTDTQYF. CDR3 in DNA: TGCGCCAGCAGTGAGTCTAGCGGCGGAGCGGGGGGGAGCACAGATACGCAGTATTTT.

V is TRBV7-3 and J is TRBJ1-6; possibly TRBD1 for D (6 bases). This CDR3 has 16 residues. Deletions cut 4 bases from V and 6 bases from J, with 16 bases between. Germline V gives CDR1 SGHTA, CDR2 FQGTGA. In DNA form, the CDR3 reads TGTGCCAGCAGCTCCCCGGACAGAGGGTGTAATTCACCCCTCCACTTT. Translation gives CASSSPDRGCNSPLHF. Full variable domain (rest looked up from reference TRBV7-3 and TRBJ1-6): GAGVSQTPSNKVTEKGKYVELRCDPISGHTALYWYRQSLGQGPEFLIYFQGTGAADDSGLPNDRFFAVRPEGSVSTLKIQRTERGDSAVYLCASSSPDRGCNSPLHFGNGTRLTVT.